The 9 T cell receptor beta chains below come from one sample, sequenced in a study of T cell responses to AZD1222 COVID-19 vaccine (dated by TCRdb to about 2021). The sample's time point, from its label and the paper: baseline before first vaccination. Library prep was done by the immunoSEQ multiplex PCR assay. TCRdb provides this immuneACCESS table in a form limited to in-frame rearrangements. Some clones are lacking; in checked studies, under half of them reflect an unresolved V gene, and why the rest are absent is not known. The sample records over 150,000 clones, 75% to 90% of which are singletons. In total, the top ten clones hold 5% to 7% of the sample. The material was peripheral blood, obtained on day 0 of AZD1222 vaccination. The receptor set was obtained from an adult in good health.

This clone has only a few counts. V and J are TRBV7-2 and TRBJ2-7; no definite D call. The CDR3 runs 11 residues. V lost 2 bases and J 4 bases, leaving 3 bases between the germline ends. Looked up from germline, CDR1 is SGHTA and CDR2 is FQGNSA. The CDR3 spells CASSLKYEQYF. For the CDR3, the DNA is TGTGCCAGCAGCTTAAAATACGAGCAGTACTTC.

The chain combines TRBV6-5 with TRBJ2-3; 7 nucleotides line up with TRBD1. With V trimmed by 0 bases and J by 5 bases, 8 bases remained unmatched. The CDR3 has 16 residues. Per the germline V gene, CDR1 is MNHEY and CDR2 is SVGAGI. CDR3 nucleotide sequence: TGTGCCAGCAGTTACTCCTACAGGGGAGCTGGAGATACGCAGTATTTT. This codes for CASSYSYRGAGDTQYF.

The DNA of the CDR3 is TGTGCCTGGAAAGGTGGTAGGAGGCTAGCGGGAGTATCGGGGGAGACCCAGTACTTC. The encoded protein is CAWKGGRRLAGVSGETQYF. This sequence joins TRBV30 and TRBJ2-5; 10 bases map to TRBD2. Germline V lookup: CDR1 GTSNPN, CDR2 SVGIG (reference sequence). V shed 4 bases and J 5 bases; nucleotides not matched to a gene: 22. CDR3 length: 19 amino acids.

The CDR3 region has the DNA TGTGCCAGCAGCCAAGTTCGTGGGCAGGGAAAGGCCAAAAACATTCAGTACTTC. Its translation: CASSQVRGQGKAKNIQYF. The V gene is TRBV14, the J gene TRBJ2-4, with a possible D match to TRBD1 (5 bases). The ends were cut back, 1 base at V and 1 base at J, with 17 bases in the middle. In germline, CDR1 is SGHDN, CDR2 FVKESK. The CDR3 is 18 amino acids.

The CDR3 DNA follows: TGTGCCAGCAGTCCATTCTCAAAAACCGGGGAGCTGTTTTTT. Translating it yields CASSPFSKTGELFF. The chain recombines TRBV2 with TRBJ2-2, with unresolved D. V was pared by 5 bases and J by 5 bases, with 12 bases between. CDR1 SNHLY and CDR2 FYNNEI come from the germline V gene. The CDR3 sequence is 14 residues long.

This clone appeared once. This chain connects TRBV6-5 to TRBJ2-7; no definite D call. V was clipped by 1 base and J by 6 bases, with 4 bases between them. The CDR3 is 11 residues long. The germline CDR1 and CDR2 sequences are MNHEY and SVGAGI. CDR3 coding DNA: TGTGCCAGCAGTTACTTGCGCGAGCAGTACTTC. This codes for CASSYLREQYF.

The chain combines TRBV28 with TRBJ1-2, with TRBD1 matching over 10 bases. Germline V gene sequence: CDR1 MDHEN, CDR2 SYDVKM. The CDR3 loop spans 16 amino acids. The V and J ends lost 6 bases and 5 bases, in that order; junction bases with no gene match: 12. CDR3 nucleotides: TGTGCCAGCAGCCGCCGACAGGGGGCTGACTATTATGGCTACACCTTC. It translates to CASSRRQGADYYGYTF.

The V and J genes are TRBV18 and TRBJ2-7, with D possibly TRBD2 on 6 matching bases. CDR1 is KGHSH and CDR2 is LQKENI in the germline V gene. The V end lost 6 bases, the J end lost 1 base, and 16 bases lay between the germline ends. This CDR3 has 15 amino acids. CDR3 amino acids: CASSPTLAISYEQYF. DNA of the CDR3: TGTGCCAGCTCGCCTACCCTAGCGATATCCTACGAGCAGTACTTC. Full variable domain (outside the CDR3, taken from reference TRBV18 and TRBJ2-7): NAGVMQNPRHLVRRRGQEARLRCSPMKGHSHVYWYRQLPEEGLKFMVYLQKENIIDESGMPKERFSAEFPKEGPSILRIQQVVRGDSAAYFCASSPTLAISYEQYFGPGTRLTVT.

CDR3 in amino acids: CASSLGFPDEKLFF. For the CDR3, the DNA is TGTGCCAGCAGCTTGGGATTTCCGGATGAAAAACTGTTTTTT. V is TRBV7-9 and J is TRBJ1-4; no definite D call. Germline V gene data show CDR1 as SEHNR and CDR2 as FQNEAQ (reference sequence). The CDR3 extends over 14 amino acids. Trimming cost V 3 bases and J 6 bases, with 11 bases left between them.